This T cell receptor (beta chain) was recorded in a study of shared clonotypes between healthy human individuals. There are 14 residues in the CDR3. CDR1 is SGHDN, CDR2 FVKESK, per germline. The V end lost 1 base, the J end lost 6 bases, and 13 bases lay between the germline ends. Measured with immunoSEQ multiplex PCR; TCRdb has only the in-frame clones, and not every one. The sample contains about 470,000 clones, roughly 83% of which appear only once. V usage is TRBV14 and J usage is TRBJ2-7, with a tentative D call TRBD1 (5 bases). The origin of this receptor is a woman between 35 and 50 years old in good health. Some clones in this sample may be carry-over from other donors' samples. The sample consisted of PBMCs. CDR3 region: CASSQGRGPGEQYF. As DNA, the CDR3 is TGTGCCAGCAGCCAAGGTAGGGGCCCAGGCGAGCAGTACTTC.